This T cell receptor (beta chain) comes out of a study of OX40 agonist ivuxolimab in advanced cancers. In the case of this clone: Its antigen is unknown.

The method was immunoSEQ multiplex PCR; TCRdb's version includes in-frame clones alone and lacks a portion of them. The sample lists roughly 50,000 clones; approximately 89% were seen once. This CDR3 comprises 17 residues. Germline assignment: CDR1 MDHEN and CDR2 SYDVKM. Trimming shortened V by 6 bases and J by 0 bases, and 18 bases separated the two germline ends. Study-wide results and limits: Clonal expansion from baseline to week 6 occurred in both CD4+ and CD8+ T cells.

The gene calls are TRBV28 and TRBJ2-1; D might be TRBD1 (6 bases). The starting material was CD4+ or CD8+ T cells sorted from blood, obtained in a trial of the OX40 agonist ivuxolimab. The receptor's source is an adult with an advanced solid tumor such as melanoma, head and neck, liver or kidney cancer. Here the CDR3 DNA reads TGTGCCAGCAGGACAGGCCGCTTACTGGGCTCCTACAATGAGCAGTTCTTC. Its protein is CASRTGRLLGSYNEQFF. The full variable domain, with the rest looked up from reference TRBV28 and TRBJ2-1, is DVKVTQSSRYLVKRTGEKVFLECVQDMDHENMFWYRQDPGLGLRLIYFSYDVKMKEKGDIPEGYSVSREKKERFSLILESASTNQTSMYLCASRTGRLLGSYNEQFFGPGTRLTVL.